This T cell receptor beta chain was sequenced for a study of identical twins (dated by TCRdb to 2015 to 2016). At the level of the whole study: TCR alpha and beta repertoires from monozygotic twins, unrelated adults of various ages and cord blood were deep-sequenced to test whether fetal clonotypes persist. To rule out contamination, the twin experiments were replicated at different times with different library preparation protocols. Results and caveats for the whole study, not just this receptor: Compared with coincidental sharing between unrelated individuals, out-of-frame TCR alpha sequences shared between twins showed an excess of sequences with low generation probability. Because the same donors could not be followed over many years, the conclusions relied on cross-sectional statistical analysis. Zero-insertion analyses could be partly confounded by invariant T cells such as MAIT and iNKT, though diverse VJ usage argued against such confounding for most clonotypes. In monozygotic twins, recombination models systematically underestimated out-of-frame TCR alpha sharing, but the models matched the sharing seen between unrelated individuals. A weaker excess of twin sharing was found in beta out-of-frame sequences because the signal-to-noise ratio was lowered by fewer shared sequences. Abundant cord blood beta clonotypes carried fewer insertions; young adult naive repertoires showed a weaker similar trend, while memory repertoires showed none.

Receptor amplification or capture employed 5' RACE. TCRdb shows the sequencer as Illumina HiSeq 2000. Template switching added a universal primer binding site, and the final cDNA carried a unique molecular identifier that allowed TCR cDNA molecules to be counted accurately. Specific primers in the conserved constant-segment region were used to synthesize first-strand cDNA for the TCR alpha and beta chains. To control for contamination, every cDNA library was double barcoded, receiving both a SMART-Mk sample barcode and Illumina barcodes. TruSeq adapter sequences and Illumina sample barcodes were added in two successive PCR steps. Sequencing of the TCR alpha and beta cDNA libraries was done on the Illumina HiSeq platform using custom primers. In the original analysis: Raw reads were processed with MiGEC to extract unique molecular identifiers, and MiXCR was used to determine CDR3 positions. Recombination models were inferred per individual with the repgenHMM and IGoR tools using an EM algorithm. Shared clonotype analysis was performed with the tcR package in R, normalizing sharing by the product of cloneset sizes. To study raw recombination free of thymic and clonal selection effects, out-of-frame nonproductive sequences were analyzed. Clones were called with MiXCR by TCRdb after fastp trimmed the public reads at Q25, and only in-frame beta chains were retained. Merged by CDR3 protein, the rows form single entries marked with the most common genes and DNA. The V and J calls and clone size come from TCRdb's table, not from the authors' own analysis. Here the sample has 430,000 or so distinct CDR3 sequences; approximately 24% occur a single time. Roughly 3% of the sample is in the top ten clones.

As concerns this clonotype: Its antigen remains unidentified. Its ends do not fully match the called genes, so a read error is possible.

All donors were healthy Caucasians. The twin cohort comprised three pairs of female monozygotic twins, all aged about 18 to 30 years. CD4+ and CD8+ T cell populations were isolated with positive isolation kits from Invitrogen. Separately, the same data were catalogued under a study of T cells expressing NK-cell markers. As noted in the second study: TCR beta-chain repertoires were profiled in sorted CD3+CD56+NKG2C+, CD3+CD56+NKG2C- and CD3+CD56-NKG2C+ T-cell subsets from fewer than 10 donors. Among the eight sequenced donors, only one was HCMV-seronegative, while the other seven were HCMV-seropositive. To restrict sorting to alphabetaTCR-expressing T cells, an anti-gammadeltaTCR antibody was added in several experiments. In a handful of donors, the dominant CD3+CD56+NKG2C+ clonotypes were among the top 10 CD8+ clonotypes and accounted for about 1.0-7.5% of CD8+ T cells. Those dominant clonotypes were again the most abundant among CD3+CD56-NKG2C+ cells in a handful of donors, at about 28.3-65%. Whether the expanded NKG2C-expressing T cell clones were specific for HCMV antigens remained unclear. All eight donors whose samples were sequenced were randomly selected healthy volunteers, three of them men and five women. To determine HCMV serostatus, a commercial ELISA kit was used to detect HCMV-specific IgG in serum. MIGEC was used to demultiplex reads and group the reads by UMI, and MiTCR was used to assemble and quantify clonotypes. To exclude erroneous sequences, only TCR cDNA sequences supported by at least two reads were retained. The tcR package was used for downstream repertoire analysis, with clonotypes matched between fractions based on CDR3 nucleotide sequence plus V segment. VDJmatch was used to annotate antigen specificity against VDJdb, with one amino acid substitution allowed in CDR3.

The clonotype was recovered from a young woman in good health. The material sequenced was CD4+ T cells sorted from blood.

The CDR3 amino acid sequence is: CSVVDRLDYEQHF. DNA sequence: TGCAGCGTGGTGGACAGGTTGGACTACGAGCAGCACTTC. The chain is assembled from TRBV29-1 and TRBJ2-7; TRBD1 could be the D gene, as 7 bases match. Its CDR3 holds 13 amino acids, cysteine through phenylalanine. CDR3 DNA is the only sequence kept; it has 39 bases, read in frame from the first base. CDR1 and CDR2 are drawn from the germline V gene: SQVTM, ANQGSEA.